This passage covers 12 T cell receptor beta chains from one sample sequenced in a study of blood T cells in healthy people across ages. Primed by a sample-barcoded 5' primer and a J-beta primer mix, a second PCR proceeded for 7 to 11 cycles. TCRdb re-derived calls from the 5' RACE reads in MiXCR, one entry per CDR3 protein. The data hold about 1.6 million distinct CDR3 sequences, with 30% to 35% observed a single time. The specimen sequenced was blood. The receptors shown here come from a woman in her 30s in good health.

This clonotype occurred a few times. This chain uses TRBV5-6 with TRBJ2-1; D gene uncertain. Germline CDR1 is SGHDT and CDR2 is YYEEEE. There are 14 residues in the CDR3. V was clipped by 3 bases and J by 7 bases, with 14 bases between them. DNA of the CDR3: TGTGCCAGCAGCTCCCCGGACCGAAGGAATGAGCAGTTCTTC. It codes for CASSSPDRRNEQFF. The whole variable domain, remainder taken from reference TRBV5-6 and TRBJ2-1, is DAGVTQSPTHLIKTRGQQVTLRCSPKSGHDTVSWYQQALGQGPQFIFQYYEEEERQRGNFPDRFSGHQFPNYSSELNVNALLLGDSALYLCASSSPDRRNEQFFGPGTRLTVL.

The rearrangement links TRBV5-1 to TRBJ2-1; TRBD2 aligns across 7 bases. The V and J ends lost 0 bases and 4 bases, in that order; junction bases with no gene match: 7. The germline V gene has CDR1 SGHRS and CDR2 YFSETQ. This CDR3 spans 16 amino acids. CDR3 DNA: TGCGCCAGCAGCTTGGCCATCGGGGGGATGTACAATGAGCAGTTCTTC. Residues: CASSLAIGGMYNEQFF.

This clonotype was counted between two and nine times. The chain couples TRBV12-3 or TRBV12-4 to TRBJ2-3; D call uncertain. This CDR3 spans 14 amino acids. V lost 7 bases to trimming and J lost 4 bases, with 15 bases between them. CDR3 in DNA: TGTGCCAGCACCCCTTGGGCCCTGGCAGATACGCAGTATTTT. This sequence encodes CASTPWALADTQYF.

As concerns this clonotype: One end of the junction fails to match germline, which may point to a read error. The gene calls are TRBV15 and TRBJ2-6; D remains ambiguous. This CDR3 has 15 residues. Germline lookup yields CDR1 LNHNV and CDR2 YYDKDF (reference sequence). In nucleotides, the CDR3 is TGTGCCTCCAGCAGAGACATAGCTGGGGCCAACGTCCTGACTTTC. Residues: CASSRDIAGANVLTF.

As DNA, the CDR3 is TGTGCCAGTAGTATGGGGTTCGACGGTAATGAAAAACTGTTTTTT. Translation: CASSMGFDGNEKLFF. V gene TRBV19 combines with J gene TRBJ1-4; D call uncertain. V shed 3 bases and J shed 4 bases, with 12 bases lying between them. Germline loops: CDR1 LNHDA, CDR2 SQIVND (reference sequence). CDR3 length equals 15 residues. The full variable domain, its missing parts supplied by reference TRBV19 and TRBJ1-4, is DGGITQSPKYLFRKEGQNVTLSCEQNLNHDAMYWYRQDPGQGLRLIYYSQIVNDFQKGDIAEGYSVSREKKESFPLTVTSAQKNPTAFYLCASSMGFDGNEKLFFGSGTQLSVL.

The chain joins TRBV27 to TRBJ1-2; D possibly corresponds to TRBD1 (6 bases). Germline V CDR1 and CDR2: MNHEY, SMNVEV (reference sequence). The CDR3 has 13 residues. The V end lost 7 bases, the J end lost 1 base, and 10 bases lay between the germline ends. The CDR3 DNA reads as TGTGCCAGCAAAGGGGGTAGTAACTATGGCTACACCTTC. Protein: CASKGGSNYGYTF.

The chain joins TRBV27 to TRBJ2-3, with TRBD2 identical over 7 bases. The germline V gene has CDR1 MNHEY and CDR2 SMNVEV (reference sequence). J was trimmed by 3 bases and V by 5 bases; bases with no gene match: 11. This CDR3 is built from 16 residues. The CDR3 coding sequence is TGTGCCAGCAGTCCGATACCTAGCGGAATTACAGATACGCAGTATTTT. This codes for CASSPIPSGITDTQYF.

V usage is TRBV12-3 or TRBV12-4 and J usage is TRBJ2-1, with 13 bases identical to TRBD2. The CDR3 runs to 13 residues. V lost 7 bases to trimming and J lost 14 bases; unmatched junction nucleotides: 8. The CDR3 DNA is TGTGCCAGCAAGCCAGGGACTAGCGGGATGAAGTTCTTC. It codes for CASKPGTSGMKFF.

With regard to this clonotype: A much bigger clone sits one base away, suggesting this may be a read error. The CDR3 coding sequence is TGCAGCGCCGCGGCCATCGGGTCCTACAATGAGCAGTACTTC. Its protein product is CSAAAIGSYNEQYF. The rearrangement joins TRBV29-1 to TRBJ2-1; no reliable D call. The DNA end favors TRBJ2-7, so the J call may be wrong. In germline, CDR1 is SQVTM, CDR2 ANQGSEA. The CDR3 is 14 amino acids.

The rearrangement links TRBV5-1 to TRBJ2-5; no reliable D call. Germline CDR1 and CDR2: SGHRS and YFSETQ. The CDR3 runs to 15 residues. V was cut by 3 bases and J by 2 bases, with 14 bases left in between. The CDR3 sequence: CASSYSLEVQETQYF. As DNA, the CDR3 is TGCGCCAGCAGCTACTCACTGGAAGTTCAAGAGACCCAGTACTTC.

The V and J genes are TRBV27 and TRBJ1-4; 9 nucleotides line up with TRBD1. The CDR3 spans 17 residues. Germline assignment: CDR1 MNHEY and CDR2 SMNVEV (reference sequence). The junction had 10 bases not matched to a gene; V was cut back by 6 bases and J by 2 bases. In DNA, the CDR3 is TGTGCCAGCAGCCAGGGACAGGGTCGTTTGACTAATGAAAAACTGTTTTTT. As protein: CASSQGQGRLTNEKLFF.

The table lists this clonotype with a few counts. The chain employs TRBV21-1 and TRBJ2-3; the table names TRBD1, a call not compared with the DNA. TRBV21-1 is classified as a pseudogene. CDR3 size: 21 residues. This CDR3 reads CASSKNLRRDSPSWGTDTQYF. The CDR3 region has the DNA TGTGCCAGCAGCAAAAATCTAAGGAGGGACAGCCCCTCCTGGGGCACAGATACGCAGTATTTT.